The rows below give T cell receptor beta chains drawn from one sample of a study of blood T cell repertoires in COVID-19. The method was immunoSEQ multiplex PCR; TCRdb's version includes in-frame clones alone and lacks a portion of them. The table records roughly 150,000 clones, approximately 82% of them present only once. Sequenced sample: peripheral blood. These receptors all come from a woman between 50 and 59 years old in a cohort sampled during active or convalescent COVID-19. CDR3s include the opening cysteine and the closing phenylalanine or tryptophan. Each record gives: CDR3 protein, CDR3 DNA, J gene, V gene, D gene, clone size. D genes are given only for firm matches. Size is stated for part of the rows, as once, few or many counts, or as a class when the clone is expanded.

CASSLRGLAKKNIQYF | TGTGCCAGCAGCTTGAGAGGACTAGCCAAGAAAAACATTCAGTACTTC | TRBJ2-4 | TRBV5-6 | TRBD2 | .
CASSESAGNKETQYF | TGTGCCAGCAGTGAATCTGCGGGAAACAAAGAGACCCAGTACTTC | TRBJ2-5 | TRBV6-4 | . | .
CASRQGLENQPQHF | TGTGCCAGTAGACAGGGTCTGGAAAATCAGCCCCAGCATTTT | TRBJ1-5 | TRBV19 | . | .
CASSYYQGQGSYEQYF | TGTGCCAGCAGCTACTACCAGGGACAGGGGTCCTACGAGCAGTACTTC | TRBJ2-7 | TRBV7-8 | TRBD1 | .
CASSQGRTYGYTF | TGTGCCAGCAGCCAAGGCCGCACATATGGCTACACCTTC | TRBJ1-2 | TRBV3-1/TRBV3-2 | . | .
CASSQAWGGASSEQYF | TGCGCCAGCAGCCAAGCTTGGGGGGGCGCTTCCTCCGAGCAGTACTTC | TRBJ2-7 | TRBV4-3 | . | .
CASSINPGQGVTEAFF | TGTGCCAGTAGTATAAATCCGGGACAGGGGGTAACTGAAGCTTTCTTT | TRBJ1-1 | TRBV19 | TRBD1 | once
CASSQERGYTF | TGTGCCAGCAGCCAAGAGAGGGGCTACACCTTC | TRBJ1-2 | TRBV3-1/TRBV3-2 | . | .
CASSPVGGTVNEKLFF | TGTGCCAGCTCACCAGTCGGGGGAACGGTGAATGAAAAACTGTTTTTT | TRBJ1-4 | TRBV18 | . | few
CAISDVQGASYEQYF | TGTGCCATCAGTGACGTACAGGGGGCTTCCTACGAGCAGTACTTC | TRBJ2-7 | TRBV10-3 | TRBD1 | .
CASSLPAGASYEQYF | TGTGCCAGCAGCCTCCCCGCGGGGGCCTCCTACGAGCAGTACTTC | TRBJ2-7 | TRBV7-8 | . | .
CAISEDRDTATLHF | TGTGCCATCAGTGAAGACCGGGACACTGCTACCCTCCACTTT | TRBJ1-6 | TRBV10-3 | . | few
CASSPSNTEAFF | TGCGCCAGCAGCCCTTCGAACACTGAAGCTTTCTTT | TRBJ1-1 | TRBV4-1 | . | .
CASSLGLISSEAFF | TGTGCCAGCAGCTTGGGACTCATAAGCTCTGAAGCTTTCTTT | TRBJ1-1 | TRBV11-1 | . | .
CASSYSTDSYEQYF | TGTGCCAGCAGTTACTCGACTGATTCCTACGAGCAGTACTTC | TRBJ2-7 | TRBV6-5 | . | .
CASSQEGAGGHYEQYF | TGTGCCAGCAGCCAAGAAGGAGCGGGGGGGCACTACGAGCAGTACTTC | TRBJ2-7 | TRBV4-2 | TRBD2 | once
CAWSRPQRGPLGEQYF | TGTGCCTGGAGCCGCCCCCAGCGGGGTCCCTTGGGGGAGCAGTACTTC | TRBJ2-7 | TRBV30 | TRBD2 | few
CASSLTGGMNTEAFF | TGCGCCAGCAGCTTGACAGGGGGCATGAACACTGAAGCTTTCTTT | TRBJ1-1 | TRBV5-1 | TRBD1 | once
CASSGGYTEAFF | TGCGCCAGCAGTGGGGGGTACACTGAAGCTTTCTTT | TRBJ1-1 | TRBV5-1 | . | .
CASSLEGAGTSFQSSYNEQFF | TGTGCCAGCAGTTTAGAGGGGGCCGGGACTAGCTTCCAAAGCTCCTACAATGAGCAGTTCTTC | TRBJ2-1 | TRBV28 | TRBD2 | .
CASSPRDTKFTEAFF | TGTGCCAGCTCACCTCGGGACACCAAATTCACTGAAGCTTTCTTT | TRBJ1-1 | TRBV18 | . | .
CASSLTTVNTEAFF | TGTGCCAGCAGCTTAACCACGGTGAACACTGAAGCTTTCTTT | TRBJ1-1 | TRBV7-3 | . | once
CASSTQGFNQPQHF | TGTGCCAGCAGTACCCAGGGTTTCAATCAGCCCCAGCATTTT | TRBJ1-5 | TRBV6-5 | . | .
CASSPYRDQDEQYF | TGTGCCAGCTCACCGTACAGGGATCAGGACGAGCAGTACTTC | TRBJ2-7 | TRBV18 | . | few
CASSVTAMNTEAFF | TGTGCCAGCAGCGTAACAGCTATGAACACTGAAGCTTTCTTT | TRBJ1-1 | TRBV9 | . | .
CASARLAGRNEQFF | TGTGCCAGCGCAAGACTAGCGGGGCGTAATGAGCAGTTCTTC | TRBJ2-1 | TRBV2 | TRBD2 | .
CASRDTRETQYF | TGTGCCAGCCGGGACACCCGGGAGACCCAGTACTTC | TRBJ2-5 | TRBV19 | . | .
CAISNSPGLLNTEAFF | TGTGCCATCAGTAACTCGCCCGGACTCTTGAACACTGAAGCTTTCTTT | TRBJ1-1 | TRBV10-3 | . | .
CASSQVGAKAEAFF | TGTGCCAGCAGCCAAGTGGGAGCGAAAGCTGAAGCTTTCTTT | TRBJ1-1 | TRBV11-2 | . | .
CASSYSGGGTDTQYF | TGTGCCAGCAGTTACTCAGGGGGCGGCACAGATACGCAGTATTTT | TRBJ2-3 | TRBV6-5 | TRBD1 | .
CATSPRENPGSNQPQHF | TGTGCCACCAGCCCCAGAGAGAATCCAGGGAGCAATCAGCCCCAGCATTTT | TRBJ1-5 | TRBV15 | . | .
CASRSLIPPGQGWPDTQYF | TGTGCAAGTCGCTCCCTAATCCCCCCAGGACAGGGGTGGCCAGATACGCAGTATTTT | TRBJ2-3 | TRBV12-2 | . | .
CARTTGGSEAFF | TGTGCCCGAACTACAGGGGGGTCTGAAGCTTTCTTT | TRBJ1-1 | TRBV30 | TRBD1 | .
CASGLNGGNPYNEQFF | TGTGCTAGTGGTTTGAACGGGGGGAACCCCTACAATGAGCAGTTCTTC | TRBJ2-1 | TRBV12-5 | TRBD2 | .
CASSAGTGGRETQYF | TGCGCCAGCAGCGCCGGGACAGGGGGCAGGGAGACCCAGTACTTC | TRBJ2-5 | TRBV5-1 | TRBD1 | .
CASSMGQSSNQPQHF | TGTGCCAGTAGTATGGGACAGAGCAGCAATCAGCCCCAGCATTTT | TRBJ1-5 | TRBV19 | TRBD1 | .
CASSLTGTGQGEQYF | TGCGCCAGCAGTTTGACCGGGACTGGGCAGGGCGAGCAGTACTTC | TRBJ2-7 | TRBV5-1 | . | .
CASSLTPYSGANVLTF | TGTGCCAGCAGCCTGACACCTTACTCTGGGGCCAACGTCCTGACTTTC | TRBJ2-6 | TRBV7-2 | . | .
CASSRGDRGRNQPQHF | TGTGCCAGCAGCCGAGGAGACAGGGGTCGGAATCAGCCCCAGCATTTT | TRBJ1-5 | TRBV5-6 | TRBD1 | .
CASGPSGGAYNEQFF | TGTGCTAGTGGCCCTAGCGGGGGGGCCTACAATGAGCAGTTCTTC | TRBJ2-1 | TRBV12-5 | TRBD2 | .
CASRGTGGAETQYF | TGCGCCAGCAGGGGGACAGGGGGCGCCGAGACCCAGTACTTC | TRBJ2-5 | TRBV5-1 | TRBD1 | .
CASRPFPGANVLTF | TGTGCCAGCCGTCCTTTCCCTGGGGCCAACGTCCTGACTTTC | TRBJ2-6 | TRBV6-4 | . | .
CASRTDLHAGYTF | TGTGCCAGCAGAACAGACCTACATGCTGGCTACACCTTC | TRBJ1-2 | TRBV28 | . | .
CASSPRGPQRETQYF | TGTGCCAGCAGCCCCCGGGGTCCCCAGAGGGAGACCCAGTACTTC | TRBJ2-5 | TRBV7-6 | . | few
CASSWRGPGLGGELFF | TGTGCCAGCAGCTGGCGGGGGCCCGGCTTGGGCGGGGAGCTGTTTTTT | TRBJ2-2 | TRBV21-1 | . | .
CASSTLPGQDQYF | TGTGCCAGCAGTACGCTTCCGGGACAGGACCAGTACTTC | TRBJ2-7 | TRBV6-4 | TRBD1 | .
CASSLDAGIGTLHF | TGTGCCAGCAGCTTAGATGCTGGCATTGGCACCCTCCACTTT | TRBJ1-6 | TRBV7-9 | . | .